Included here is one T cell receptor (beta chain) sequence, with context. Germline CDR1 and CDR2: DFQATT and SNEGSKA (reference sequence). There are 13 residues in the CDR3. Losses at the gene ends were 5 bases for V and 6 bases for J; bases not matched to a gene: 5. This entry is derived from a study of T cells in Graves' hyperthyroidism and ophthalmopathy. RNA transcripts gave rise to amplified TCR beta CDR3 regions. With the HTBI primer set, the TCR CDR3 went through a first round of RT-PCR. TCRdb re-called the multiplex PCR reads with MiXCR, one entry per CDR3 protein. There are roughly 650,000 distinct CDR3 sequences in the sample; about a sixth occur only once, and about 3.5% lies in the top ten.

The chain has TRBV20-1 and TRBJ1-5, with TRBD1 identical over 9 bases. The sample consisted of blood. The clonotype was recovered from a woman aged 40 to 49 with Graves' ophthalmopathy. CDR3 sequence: CSAGGTGSQPQHF. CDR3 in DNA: TGCAGTGCTGGCGGGACAGGGAGTCAGCCCCAGCATTTT.